This passage covers 24 T cell receptor beta chains from one sample sequenced in a study of cytomegalovirus exposure and HLA in healthy donors (TCRdb year 2017). The library was produced with the immunoSEQ multiplex PCR assay. For the multiplex PCR, a mixture combining 60 forward primers for TCR Vbeta segments and 13 reverse primers for TCR Jbeta segments was used. The immuneACCESS repertoire file appears here via TCRdb, limited to in-frame rearrangements. These files lack a portion of the clones; in checked studies, under half of the deficit traces to unresolved V genes, and the cause of the others is not known. This sample is represented by approximately 59,000 clones; 55% to 75% of them were singletons. The top ten clonotypes cover 17% of the sample. Sequenced input: PBMCs. The receptors originated from a middle-aged man in good health and CMV-seropositive.

V is TRBV10-3 and J is TRBJ2-3; 10 positions match TRBD2. The CDR3 consists of 16 residues. The V segment lost 2 bases and the J segment 0 bases; nucleotides outside the gene matches: 2. The germline V gene encodes CDR1 ENHRY and CDR2 SYGVKD. The CDR3 here is CAISEASGGSTDTQYF. CDR3 in DNA: TGTGCCATCAGTGAGGCTAGCGGGGGTAGCACAGATACGCAGTATTTT.

V usage is TRBV7-8 and J usage is TRBJ2-3; 10 bases are shared with TRBD2. The V segment lost 5 bases and the J segment 4 bases; nucleotides outside the gene matches: 12. This CDR3 region has 17 residues. In germline, CDR1 is SGHVS, CDR2 FQNEAQ. The CDR3 protein is CASSKQIAGGFPDTQYF. CDR3 sequence (DNA): TGTGCCAGCAGCAAACAGATAGCGGGGGGATTCCCAGATACGCAGTATTTT.

This chain uses TRBV20-1 with TRBJ1-1; D not resolved. Between the trimmed V and J ends, which lost 3 bases and 11 bases, there was a span of 13 bases. The CDR3 sequence is 11 residues long. CDR1 is DFQATT, CDR2 SNEGSKA, per germline (reference sequence). CDR3 in amino acids: CSASRPKRAFF. Written as DNA, the CDR3 is TGCAGTGCTAGCCGTCCGAAGCGGGCTTTCTTT.

The chain couples TRBV5-1 to TRBJ2-2; maybe TRBD1 (6 bases). This CDR3 is built from 14 residues. CDR1 SGHRS and CDR2 YFSETQ come from the germline V gene. Trimming pared 3 bases from V and 4 bases from J, leaving 10 bases between. DNA for the CDR3: TGCGCCAGCAGCTCGCAGGGGTTCACCGGGGAGCTGTTTTTT. Its protein product is CASSSQGFTGELFF.

The rearrangement uses TRBV5-1 and TRBJ2-7; 11 nucleotides match TRBD2. Germline-derived CDR1 and CDR2 are SGHRS and YFSETQ. The V and J ends lost 0 bases and 4 bases, in that order; junction bases with no gene match: 9. The CDR3 is 17 residues long. Written as DNA, the CDR3 is TGCGCCAGCAGCTTGGGTGGTAGCGGGAGGGCCGGGTACGAGCAGTACTTC. Protein product: CASSLGGSGRAGYEQYF.

This rearrangement joins TRBV14 to TRBJ2-4; TRBD1 aligns across 10 bases. Germline V CDR1 and CDR2: SGHDN, FVKESK. Trimming removed 4 bases from V and 14 bases from J; junction bases left unmatched: 8. The CDR3 runs to 13 residues. DNA of the CDR3: TGTGCCAGCAGCCCTCGACAGACAGGGGGCAAGTACTTC. Translating gives CASSPRQTGGKYF.

This clone has a handful of counts. The chain has TRBV9 and TRBJ2-5, with D tentatively TRBD1 (5 bases). Per the germline V gene, CDR1 is SGDLS and CDR2 is YYNGEE. This CDR3 region has 13 residues. V gave up 3 bases and J gave up 2 bases, with 8 bases separating them. The CDR3 here is CASSGYRQETQYF. In nucleotides, the CDR3 is TGTGCCAGCAGCGGATACAGGCAAGAGACCCAGTACTTC. The whole variable domain, filled in from reference TRBV9 and TRBJ2-5, reads DSGVTQTPKHLITATGQRVTLRCSPRSGDLSVYWYQQSLDQGLQFLIQYYNGEERAKGNILERFSAQQFPDLHSELNLSSLELGDSALYFCASSGYRQETQYFGPGTRLLVL.

This clone was found a few times. The chain links TRBV19 to TRBJ2-2; TRBD1 matches at 7 bases. Germline-derived CDR1 and CDR2 are LNHDA and SQIVND (reference sequence). The V segment lost 4 bases and the J segment 2 bases; nucleotides outside the gene matches: 13. CDR3 length: 18 amino acids. CDR3 sequence (DNA): TGTGCCAGTAGTACAAGGTACTCCGGGACAGTAAACACCGGGGAGCTGTTTTTT. Translated: CASSTRYSGTVNTGELFF.

The chain has TRBV7-3 and TRBJ2-6; D might be TRBD1 (5 bases). Looked up from germline, CDR1 is SGHTA and CDR2 is FQGTGA. The CDR3 totals 18 residues. V was shortened by 5 bases and J by 2 bases, with 19 bases between the two germline ends. The CDR3, as DNA: TGTGCCAGCAGCCGACAGCCAGGGCCACTCCCTGGGGCCAACGTCCTGACTTTC. Translating it yields CASSRQPGPLPGANVLTF.

The chain recombines TRBV19 with TRBJ2-3; TRBD2 matches at 7 bases. The germline V gene has CDR1 LNHDA and CDR2 SQIVND (reference sequence). The CDR3 runs to 15 residues. With V trimmed by 3 bases and J by 3 bases, 6 bases remained unmatched. The DNA of the CDR3 is TGTGCCAGTAGTATTGGGGGGGTTGGGACAGATACGCAGTATTTT. Translated: CASSIGGVGTDTQYF.

Turning to this clone: The junction does not match germline at one end; this may be a read error. The chain combines TRBV7-7 with TRBJ2-2; D gene ambiguous. The CDR3 totals 15 residues. The germline V gene encodes CDR1 SSHAT and CDR2 FNYEAQ (reference sequence). The CDR3 spells CASSLELLNTGELFF. The CDR3 DNA follows: TGTGCTAGCAGCTTAGAACTTCTGAACACCGGGGAGCTGTTTTTT.

The chain recombines TRBV2 with TRBJ2-5; no clear D gene. The CDR3 consists of 11 residues. V lost 6 bases and J lost 5, with 7 bases in between. The germline gives CDR1 SNHLY, CDR2 FYNNEI. The CDR3 loop is CASSVQETQYF. CDR3 sequence (DNA): TGTGCCAGCAGCGTGCAGGAGACCCAGTACTTC.

This clone was detected only a few times. The genes are TRBV19 and TRBJ1-1; unclear D gene. CDR3 length equals 13 residues. CDR1 and CDR2 (germline): LNHDA, SQIVND (reference sequence). With 0 bases removed from V and 11 bases from J, the gap between germline ends came to 13 bases. In nucleotides, the CDR3 is TGTGCCAGTAGTATAGAACATCTTGGTTGGGCTTTCTTT. Translated: CASSIEHLGWAFF.

This CDR3 is CASSPWDRGLGEQFF. The CDR3 nucleotides are TGTGCCAGCAGCCCCTGGGACAGGGGGCTGGGTGAGCAGTTCTTC. The chain couples TRBV7-2 to TRBJ2-1; TRBD1 matches 12 bases. In germline, CDR1 is SGHTA, CDR2 FQGNSA. V dropped 5 bases and J dropped 9; count of bases not matched to a gene: 8. This CDR3 spans 15 amino acids. The variable domain in full, with the rest retrieved from reference TRBV7-2 and TRBJ2-1, is GAGVSQSPSNKVTEKGKDVELRCDPISGHTALYWYRQSLGQGLEFLIYFQGNSAPDKSGLPSDRFSAERTGGSVSTLTIQRTQQEDSAVYLCASSPWDRGLGEQFFGPGTRLTVL.

The chain couples TRBV5-6 to TRBJ1-1; TRBD1 matches at 8 bases. Germline V CDR1 and CDR2: SGHDT, YYEEEE. With 2 bases clipped from V and 5 bases from J, the junction kept 2 bases outside the gene matches. There are 13 residues in the CDR3. CDR3 residues: CASSLQGGTEAFF. The CDR3 DNA follows: TGTGCCAGCAGCTTACAGGGGGGGACTGAAGCTTTCTTT.

The V gene is TRBV6-1, the J gene TRBJ1-2, with D possibly matching TRBD1 (5 bases). The V gene lost 1 base and the J gene lost 3 bases, with 12 bases spanning the gap. Germline values: CDR1 MNHNS, CDR2 SASEGT. The CDR3 totals 15 residues. CDR3 DNA: TGTGCCAGCAGTGAAGGGCCGGACACCCACTATGGCTACACCTTC. It yields the protein CASSEGPDTHYGYTF.

The chain employs TRBV29-1 and TRBJ2-1; D is perhaps TRBD1 (6 bases). The CDR3 covers 14 residues. Germline V gene data show CDR1 as SQVTM and CDR2 as ANQGSEA. Between the trimmed V and J ends, which lost 1 base and 8 bases, there was a span of 15 bases. Written as DNA, the CDR3 is TGCAGCGTTGAAGTGGGGGCTACTCGTGATGAGCAGTTCTTC. It encodes CSVEVGATRDEQFF.

The rearrangement links TRBV29-1 to TRBJ2-7; 7 nucleotides match TRBD1. The CDR3 sequence is 15 residues long. CDR1 is SQVTM, CDR2 ANQGSEA, per germline. Trimming at V came to 1 base and at J to 5 bases, leaving 11 bases not matched to a gene. Here the CDR3 DNA reads TGCAGCGTTGAAGGGGCGACAGGGAAAGCCCACGAGCAGTACTTC. It codes for CSVEGATGKAHEQYF.

This clone was seen once. The chain recombines TRBV4-2 with TRBJ2-7; D possibly corresponds to TRBD1 (6 bases). Germline V gives CDR1 LGHNA, CDR2 YNFKEQ. The CDR3 has 15 amino acids. V lost 1 base and J lost 3, with 13 bases in between. The CDR3 DNA is TGTGCCAGCAGCCAAGTATCCGGACAGCTCTACGAGCAGTACTTC. Amino acids: CASSQVSGQLYEQYF.

This clone was observed once. The chain recombines TRBV27 with TRBJ2-1; D is undetermined. The CDR3 runs to 16 residues. CDR1 is MNHEY, CDR2 SMNVEV, per germline (reference sequence). Between the trimmed V and J ends, which lost 1 base and 0 bases, there was a span of 10 bases. The CDR3 reads CASSLWSYSSYNEQFF. The CDR3 region has the DNA TGTGCCAGCAGTTTATGGAGCTATAGCTCCTACAATGAGCAGTTCTTC.

This chain uses TRBV5-5 with TRBJ2-1; 8 bases are a match to TRBD1. The CDR3 totals 15 residues. Looked up from germline, CDR1 is SGHKS and CDR2 is YYEKEE (reference sequence). V dropped 6 bases and J dropped 2; count of bases not matched to a gene: 7. The CDR3 bases are TGTGCCAGCACCAAGACAGGGGTCCCCTACAATGAGCAGTTCTTC. It encodes CASTKTGVPYNEQFF.

The chain uses TRBV5-1 and TRBJ2-1, with D possibly being TRBD2 (5 bases). The length of the CDR3 is 10 residues. The V end lost 7 bases, the J end lost 8 bases, and 7 bases lay between the germline ends. Looked up from germline, CDR1 is SGHRS and CDR2 is YFSETQ. The CDR3 sequence: CASAGDEQFF. The CDR3, as DNA: TGCGCCAGCGCCGGGGATGAGCAGTTCTTC.

This clone was observed a handful of times. The rearrangement joins TRBV30 to TRBJ2-7; D might be TRBD2 (6 bases). The germline gives CDR1 GTSNPN, CDR2 SVGIG (reference sequence). The germline V and J ends were trimmed by 3 bases and 3 bases, with 15 bases remaining between them. This CDR3 spans 14 amino acids. The DNA for the CDR3 is TGTGCCTGGAGCCGTGGGGGGTTCGACTACGAGCAGTACTTC. Protein: CAWSRGGFDYEQYF.

The chain uses TRBV5-4 and TRBJ2-3; 8 bases map to TRBD2. Germline values: CDR1 SGHNT, CDR2 YYREEE (reference sequence). V lost 0 bases, J lost 4 bases, and 7 bases stayed unmatched. The CDR3 extends over 16 amino acids. DNA for the CDR3: TGTGCCAGCAGCTTGGATCTAAGCGGGAGACCAGATACGCAGTATTTT. It encodes CASSLDLSGRPDTQYF. Complete variable domain (other parts from reference TRBV5-4 and TRBJ2-3): ETGVTQSPTHLIKTRGQQVTLRCSSQSGHNTVSWYQQALGQGPQFIFQYYREEENGRGNFPPRFSGLQFPNYSSELNVNALELDDSALYLCASSLDLSGRPDTQYFGPGTRLTVL.